This T cell receptor beta chain was sequenced for a study of response to subunit inactivated influenza vaccine. Whole-study findings and limits: It was the authors' suggestion that each seasonal influenza vaccination recruits few new T cells.

This clonotype was counted at least ten times. Its antigen is as yet unknown. V dropped 5 bases and J dropped 2 bases, with 22 bases sitting between them. This CDR3 contains 18 residues. Germline CDR1 reads SGHTA; CDR2 reads FQGNSA. TCRdb used MiXCR to reprocess the RT-PCR reads, holding one entry per CDR3 protein. This sample yields 450,000 to 550,000 distinct CDR3 sequences, of which around 25% are seen a single time; 1.9% belongs to the top ten. The sequences come from CD4+ T cells sorted from PBMCs, collected 5 to 6 days after vaccination. The sequence derives from a man aged 50-60 years who received an inactivated influenza vaccine. The rearrangement uses TRBV7-2 and TRBJ1-3; TRBD1 might be the D (6 bases). The CDR3 loop reads CASSQGTRQLLAGNTIYF. The CDR3, as DNA: TGTGCCAGCAGCCAAGGGACACGGCAGCTATTGGCTGGAAACACCATATATTTT.